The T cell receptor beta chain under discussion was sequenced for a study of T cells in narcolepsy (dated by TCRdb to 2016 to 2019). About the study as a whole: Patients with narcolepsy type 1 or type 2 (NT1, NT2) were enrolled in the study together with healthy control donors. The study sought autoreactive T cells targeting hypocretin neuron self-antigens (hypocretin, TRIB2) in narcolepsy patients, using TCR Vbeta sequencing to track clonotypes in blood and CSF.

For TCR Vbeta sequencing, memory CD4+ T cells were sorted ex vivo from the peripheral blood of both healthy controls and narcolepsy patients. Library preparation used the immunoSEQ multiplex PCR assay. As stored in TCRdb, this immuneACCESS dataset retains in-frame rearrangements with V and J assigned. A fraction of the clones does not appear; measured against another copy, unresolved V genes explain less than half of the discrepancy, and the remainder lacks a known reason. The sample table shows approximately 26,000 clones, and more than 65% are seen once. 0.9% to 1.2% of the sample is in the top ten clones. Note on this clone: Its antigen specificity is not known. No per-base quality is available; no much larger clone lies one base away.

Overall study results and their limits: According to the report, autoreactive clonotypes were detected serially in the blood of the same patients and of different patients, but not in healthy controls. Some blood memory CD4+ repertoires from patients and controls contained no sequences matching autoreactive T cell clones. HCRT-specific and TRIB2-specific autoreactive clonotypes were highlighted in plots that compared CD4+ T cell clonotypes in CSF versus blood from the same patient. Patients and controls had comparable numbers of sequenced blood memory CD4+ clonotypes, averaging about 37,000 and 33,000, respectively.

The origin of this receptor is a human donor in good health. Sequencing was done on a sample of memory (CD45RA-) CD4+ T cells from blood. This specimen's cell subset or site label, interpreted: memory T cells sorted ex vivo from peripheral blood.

At the DNA level, the sequence is TGTGCCTGGACGAGATTACTGGTGGGGCCCGGGGAGCTGTTTTTT. This encodes CAWTRLLVGPGELFF. The chain employs TRBV30 and TRBJ2-2; possibly the D gene is TRBD1, per 5 matching bases. For CDR1 and CDR2, the germline V gene (reference sequence) lists GTSNPN and SVGIG. The CDR3 contains 15 residues, cysteine and phenylalanine counted. Only the CDR3 DNA is retained, 45 bases long and in frame from the first base. V loses 4 bases of germline sequence and J loses 6 bases, and the interval between the two ends is 18 bases.